What follows are 22 T cell receptor beta chains derived from one specimen sequenced in a study of cytomegalovirus exposure and HLA in healthy donors (dated by TCRdb to between 2016 and 2019). Libraries were prepared through the immunoSEQ multiplex PCR assay. For the multiplex PCR, a mixture combining 60 forward primers for TCR Vbeta segments and 13 reverse primers for TCR Jbeta segments was used. TCRdb took this table from immuneACCESS and kept in-frame rearrangements with V and J called. Such tables lack part of the clones; where checked against another copy, unresolved V genes explain under half of the gap, and the rest is unexplained. In this sample the table shows under 300,000 clones, 86% of which occur a single time. The ten largest clones take up 3% to 4% of the sample. The sample taken for sequencing was PBMCs. The receptor set was obtained from a man aged 35-49 years in good health and CMV-seropositive.

The V and J genes are TRBV7-6 and TRBJ2-5; 7 bases agree with TRBD1. This CDR3 comprises 19 residues. Germline V gene data show CDR1 as SGHVS and CDR2 as FNYEAQ. Trimming at V came to 1 base and at J to 5 bases, leaving 19 bases not matched to a gene. The CDR3 spells CASSLEARALGGQGETQYF. CDR3 DNA: TGTGCCAGCAGCTTAGAGGCTAGAGCTTTAGGGGGCCAGGGGGAGACCCAGTACTTC.

The V gene is TRBV7-6, the J gene TRBJ2-7, with 9 bases lining up with TRBD2. This CDR3 spans 16 amino acids. Germline V CDR1 and CDR2: SGHVS, FNYEAQ. V lost 1 base to trimming and J lost 1 base; unmatched junction nucleotides: 5. The CDR3 DNA follows: TGTGCCAGCAGCTTAGTACCGAGCGGGGGGTCCTACGAGCAGTACTTC. Amino acids: CASSLVPSGGSYEQYF.

This clone was detected only once. The chain carries TRBV7-3 and TRBJ2-2; 11 bases fit TRBD1. The germline V gene has CDR1 SGHTA and CDR2 FQGTGA. CDR3 size: 16 residues. V was clipped by 2 bases and J by 7 bases; unmatched bases: 6. DNA for the CDR3: TGTGCCAGCAGCTTATACGGACAGGGGGCGGACGGGGAGCTGTTTTTT. Translating gives CASSLYGQGADGELFF.

This clone has just one count. The V gene is TRBV7-9, the J gene TRBJ2-5; 7 bases line up with TRBD2. The length of the CDR3 is 15 residues. Germline CDR1 is SEHNR and CDR2 is FQNEAQ (reference sequence). The trim removed 5 bases at V and 5 bases at J, leaving 11 bases unmatched. The CDR3 loop is CASSQRLALTETQYF. The DNA of the CDR3 is TGTGCCAGCAGCCAACGACTAGCTCTGACGGAGACCCAGTACTTC.

On this clone itself: Compared with germline, one end of the junction differs, possibly owing to a read error. The J gene is TRBJ2-7, the V gene TRBV5-6, with TRBD1 matching over 11 bases. The germline V gene encodes CDR1 SGHDT and CDR2 YYEEEE. This CDR3 has 18 residues. The CDR3 DNA sequence: TGTGCCAGCAGAAGGACAGGGGGCTTTTCGGGACTAGCTACCCCGGAGGACTTC. Translating it yields CASRRTGGFSGLATPEDF.

CDR3 DNA sequence: TGTGCCAGCACCCGACAGGGGGCGATGGACGGCGAGCAGTACTTC. Translation gives CASTRQGAMDGEQYF. The chain joins TRBV6-1 to TRBJ2-7, with 10 bases fitting TRBD1. V lost 7 bases and J lost 6; bases outside the gene matches: 12. CDR3 size: 15 residues. The V gene's germline CDR1 is MNHNS and CDR2 SASEGT.

The chain uses TRBV5-6 and TRBJ2-5; 9 positions agree with TRBD1. The J call is uncertain, as TRBJ2-7 better fits the DNA end. Germline CDR1 SGHDT, CDR2 YYEEEE. CDR3 length: 14 amino acids. The CDR3 DNA follows: TGTGCCAGCAGCTTAGGGACAGGGCTATACGAGCAGTACTTC. Translation gives CASSLGTGLYEQYF.

This chain joins TRBV6-5 and TRBJ1-1; 7 positions agree with TRBD1. Germline assignment: CDR1 MNHEY and CDR2 SVGAGI. The ends lost 6 bases at V and 1 base at J; junction bases unmatched: 8. The CDR3 runs to 15 residues. This chain's CDR3 is CASSRRDSPNTEAFF. CDR3 sequence (DNA): TGTGCCAGCAGCCGCCGGGACAGTCCGAACACTGAAGCTTTCTTT.

J is TRBJ1-2 and V is TRBV19, with a weak D call TRBD1 (6 bases). Germline V gene data show CDR1 as LNHDA and CDR2 as SQIVND (reference sequence). Trimming stripped 1 base from V and 4 bases from J, with 10 bases between. CDR3 size: 14 residues. The CDR3 spells CASSIGDISYGYTF. CDR3 in DNA: TGTGCCAGTAGTATAGGGGACATCAGCTATGGCTACACCTTC.

This clone was seen a single time. The chain combines TRBV7-3 with TRBJ2-7, with D uncertain. CDR3 length equals 16 residues. Germline values: CDR1 SGHTA, CDR2 FQGTGA. Trimming stripped 1 base from V and 2 bases from J, with 15 bases between. The CDR3 bases are TGTGCCAGCAGCTTAATTCGTGGAGCACCTGCCTACGAGCAGTACTTC. It yields the protein CASSLIRGAPAYEQYF. Drawing the rest from reference TRBV7-3 and TRBJ2-7, the complete variable domain is GAGVSQTPSNKVTEKGKYVELRCDPISGHTALYWYRQSLGQGPEFLIYFQGTGAADDSGLPNDRFFAVRPEGSVSTLKIQRTERGDSAVYLCASSLIRGAPAYEQYFGPGTRLTVT.

CDR3 coding DNA: TGTGCCAGCAGCCCGACTAGCACAGATACGCAGTATTTT. This translates into CASSPTSTDTQYF. This chain joins TRBV9 and TRBJ2-3; D unresolved. Germline V gene data show CDR1 as SGDLS and CDR2 as YYNGEE. The V and J ends lost 4 bases and 0 bases respectively, with 6 bases between them. The CDR3 spans 13 residues.

The chain employs TRBV7-9 and TRBJ2-7, with 10 nucleotides matching TRBD2. Trimming removed 1 base from V and 3 bases from J; junction bases left unmatched: 6. The CDR3 runs 16 residues. CDR1 is SEHNR and CDR2 is FQNEAQ in the germline V gene (reference sequence). CDR3 DNA sequence: TGTGCCAGCAGCTTAGGATCTAGCGGGAGTGTCTACGAGCAGTACTTC. Translation: CASSLGSSGSVYEQYF.

This clone was counted only a few times. The J gene is TRBJ2-1, the V gene TRBV19, with D tentatively TRBD2 (5 bases). Trimming cost V 2 bases and J 9 bases, with 11 bases left between them. CDR3 size: 13 residues. CDR1 and CDR2 (germline): LNHDA, SQIVND (reference sequence). CDR3 nucleotides: TGTGCCAGTAGTATATCGGGAAAACCTGAGCAGTTCTTC. This gives the protein CASSISGKPEQFF.

This clone was seen only a few times. This CDR3 reads CASSSMGGQDTEAFF. CDR3 nucleotide sequence: TGTGCCAGCAGCTCTATGGGGGGGCAGGACACTGAAGCTTTCTTT. The chain couples TRBV5-6 to TRBJ1-1, with D tentatively TRBD1 (6 bases). Trimming removed 3 bases at V and 3 bases at J, with 15 bases between. CDR1 and CDR2 (germline): SGHDT, YYEEEE. The CDR3 contains 15 residues.

This clone was seen more than once but under ten times. The gene calls are TRBV6-1 and TRBJ1-2; D might be TRBD1 (6 bases). The CDR3 is 17 amino acids. The germline CDR1 and CDR2 sequences are MNHNS and SASEGT. Trimming cost V 4 bases and J 4 bases, with 22 bases left between them. CDR3 residues: CASSVLTTGIPLYGYTF. DNA for the CDR3: TGTGCCAGCAGTGTACTAACGACAGGCATTCCGCTCTATGGCTACACCTTC.

The chain uses TRBV29-1 and TRBJ2-5; D remains unclear. Germline V gene lookup returns CDR1 SQVTM and CDR2 ANQGSEA. The CDR3 has 12 amino acids. Trimming shortened V by 8 bases and J by 9 bases, and 19 bases separated the two germline ends. CDR3 coding DNA: TGCAGCATTCCCGGGTCCGGCCAGTCCCAGTACTTC. Translated: CSIPGSGQSQYF. The full variable domain, rest sourced from reference TRBV29-1 and TRBJ2-5, is SAVISQKPSRDICQRGTSLTIQCQVDSQVTMMFWYRQQPGQSLTLIATANQGSEATYESGFVIDKFPISRPNLTFSTLTVSNMSPEDSSIYLCSIPGSGQSQYFGPGTRLLVL.

The rearrangement joins TRBV19 to TRBJ2-7; D is possibly TRBD2 (6 bases). The V end lost 5 bases, the J end lost 2 bases, and 22 bases lay between the germline ends. This CDR3 is 17 amino acids long. The germline V gene encodes CDR1 LNHDA and CDR2 SQIVND (reference sequence). The CDR3 DNA reads TGTGCCAGTAGTGCCAGGGCCGCGGCGGGGAGAACCTACGAGCAGTACTTC. Translated: CASSARAAAGRTYEQYF. Drawing the rest from reference TRBV19 and TRBJ2-7, the complete variable domain is DGGITQSPKYLFRKEGQNVTLSCEQNLNHDAMYWYRQDPGQGLRLIYYSQIVNDFQKGDIAEGYSVSREKKESFPLTVTSAQKNPTAFYLCASSARAAAGRTYEQYFGPGTRLTVT.

This clone was found once. The CDR3 spells CASSLAAGVGYEQYF. The CDR3 region has the DNA TGCGCCAGCAGTCTTGCAGCGGGAGTGGGCTACGAGCAGTACTTC. The rearrangement joins TRBV4-1 to TRBJ2-7, with TRBD2 matching over 8 bases. Germline CDR1 and CDR2: MGHRA and YSYEKL. The CDR3 contains 15 residues. V lost 6 bases to trimming and J lost 3 bases; unmatched junction nucleotides: 10.

The gene calls are TRBV5-6 and TRBJ2-3; D ambiguous. Germline assignment: CDR1 SGHDT and CDR2 YYEEEE. There are 16 residues in the CDR3. V lost 0 bases and J lost 0, with 11 bases in between. CDR3 in DNA: TGTGCCAGCAGCTTGGGTGGGCCCGTTAGCACAGATACGCAGTATTTT. It yields the protein CASSLGGPVSTDTQYF. Drawing the rest from reference TRBV5-6 and TRBJ2-3, the complete variable domain is DAGVTQSPTHLIKTRGQQVTLRCSPKSGHDTVSWYQQALGQGPQFIFQYYEEEERQRGNFPDRFSGHQFPNYSSELNVNALLLGDSALYLCASSLGGPVSTDTQYFGPGTRLTVL.

The chain joins TRBV28 to TRBJ2-5; 7 bases map to TRBD2. The CDR3 covers 15 residues. CDR1 is MDHEN and CDR2 is SYDVKM in the germline V gene. The junction had 6 bases not matched to a gene; V was cut back by 5 bases and J by 0 bases. CDR3 sequence (DNA): TGTGCCAGCAGTCCCTTGCTAGCGGACCAAGAGACCCAGTACTTC. Protein sequence: CASSPLLADQETQYF.

The chain has TRBV27 and TRBJ2-7; no reliable D call. Looked up from germline, CDR1 is MNHEY and CDR2 is SMNVEV (reference sequence). The CDR3 extends over 12 amino acids. With 6 bases removed from V and 1 base from J, the gap between germline ends came to 7 bases. The CDR3 spells CASSRSSYEQYF. The CDR3 DNA reads TGTGCCAGCAGCAGATCATCCTACGAGCAGTACTTC.

Regarding this clone: One end of the junction is discordant with germline, which a read error may explain. This chain connects TRBV5-1 to TRBJ2-1; a weak D match, TRBD2 (7 bases). The CDR3 is made up of 14 amino acids. Germline values: CDR1 SGHRS, CDR2 YFSETQ. Here the CDR3 DNA reads TGCGCCAGCAGTTTGGAGGGGGGGTACAATGAGCAGTTCTTC. Residues: CASSLEGGYNEQFF.